A single sample gave rise to the 3 T cell receptor beta chains below, sequenced in a study of beta chain features in type 1 diabetes. Points from the study as a whole: Type 1 diabetes patients had moderately but significantly shorter TCRB CDR3s in all four CD4+ subsets.

Every isolated RNA sample was fully reverse transcribed, so sequencing captured expressed TCRB transcripts. Repertoires were generated with immunoSEQ multiplex PCR, while TCRdb's copy carries only in-frame clones and drops some. The sample records about 170,000 clones, roughly 7.1% being singletons. Their target antigens are unknown. Sample: central memory CD4+ T cells from blood. The receptors were gathered from a woman between 40 and 55 years old with type 1 diabetes.

This clone turned up a few times. The genes are TRBV5-6 and TRBJ2-2, with 10 bases aligning to TRBD1. Germline loops: CDR1 SGHDT, CDR2 YYEEEE. There are 15 residues in the CDR3. With 4 bases clipped from V and 4 bases from J, the junction kept 4 bases outside the gene matches. The CDR3 sequence: CASSRDRGITGELFF. Written as DNA, the CDR3 is TGTGCCAGCAGCCGGGACAGGGGTATCACCGGGGAGCTGTTTTTT.

The chain combines TRBV18 with TRBJ1-1; 7 bases are shared with TRBD1. The CDR3 has 16 amino acids. With 3 bases clipped from V and 0 bases from J, the junction kept 7 bases outside the gene matches. CDR1 is KGHSH and CDR2 is LQKENI in the germline V gene. CDR3 region: CASSPLQQGMNTEAFF. The CDR3 DNA sequence: TGTGCCAGCTCACCGCTGCAACAGGGGATGAACACTGAAGCTTTCTTT. The entire variable domain, with the rest obtained from reference TRBV18 and TRBJ1-1, is as follows: NAGVMQNPRHLVRRRGQEARLRCSPMKGHSHVYWYRQLPEEGLKFMVYLQKENIIDESGMPKERFSAEFPKEGPSILRIQQVVRGDSAAYFCASSPLQQGMNTEAFFGQGTRLTVV.

The rearrangement uses TRBV29-1 and TRBJ2-3; TRBD2 is a possible D gene (7 bases). CDR3 length equals 16 residues. Trimming cost V 4 bases and J 4 bases, with 21 bases left between them. Germline-derived CDR1 and CDR2 are SQVTM and ANQGSEA. The CDR3 reads CSVGREALGAADTQYF. As DNA, the CDR3 is TGCAGCGTTGGTCGGGAGGCCCTGGGGGCCGCAGATACGCAGTATTTT.